This T cell receptor (beta chain) came from a study of blood T cell repertoires in COVID-19. On the study more broadly: The United States, Italy and Spain supplied acute and convalescent COVID-19 samples. The analysed material was cDNA or gDNA that came from T cells, B-cell-depleted T cells, or PBMCs.

Original methodology: Reference gene primer amplification in the assay estimated nucleated cell counts. Repertoires were generated with immunoSEQ multiplex PCR, while TCRdb's copy carries only in-frame clones and drops some. That table is the source of V, J and clone size, and D and trimming were worked out from the DNA. In the table there are roughly 100,000 clones, roughly four fifths of which are singletons. As regards this clone: The sample holds other DNA sequences that translate to the same CDR3.

CDR1 SGHNT and CDR2 YYREEE come from the germline V gene (reference sequence). Losses at the gene ends were 2 bases for V and 0 bases for J; bases not matched to a gene: 3. This CDR3 is built from 16 residues. The chain joins TRBV5-4 to TRBJ2-3; 10 bases are shared with TRBD2. The source material was peripheral blood. This receptor was taken from a man aged 55 to 70 with acute or convalescent COVID-19. CDR3 in amino acids: CASSLRAGGSTDTQYF. DNA of the CDR3: TGTGCCAGCAGCTTACGAGCGGGAGGGAGCACAGATACGCAGTATTTT.